A single sample is the source of the 31 T cell receptor beta chains below, sequenced in a study of T-cell memory formation after mild COVID-19. MiXCR was run by TCRdb on the 5' RACE reads, yielding one entry per CDR3 protein. The data contain hundreds of thousands of distinct CDR3 sequences, about 15% of them singletons. The sequenced sample was PBMCs or a T cell subset sorted from them (not recorded which). The receptors here all came from a young man who had mild COVID-19 (a few samples of this study predate the infection). Cell type and time point are not known.

The V and J genes are TRBV6-6 and TRBJ1-1; possibly TRBD1 for D (5 bases). Germline V gene sequence: CDR1 MNHNY, CDR2 SVGAGI (reference sequence). The germline V and J ends were trimmed by 5 bases and 11 bases, with 18 bases remaining between them. The CDR3 has 13 amino acids. Here the CDR3 reads CASSLQEGATAFF. Here the CDR3 DNA reads TGTGCCAGCAGTCTCCAGGAAGGGGCAACGGCTTTCTTT.

This clonotype was recorded a few times. The chain joins TRBV20-1 to TRBJ1-5, with 9 bases identical to TRBD1. Germline V gene sequence: CDR1 DFQATT, CDR2 SNEGSKA (reference sequence). The junction had 6 bases not matched to a gene; V was cut back by 1 base and J by 5 bases. This CDR3 spans 15 amino acids. The CDR3 protein is CSARGDRENYQPQHF. In nucleotides, the CDR3 is TGCAGTGCTAGAGGGGACAGGGAGAATTATCAGCCCCAGCATTTT.

This clonotype was observed a handful of times. This chain connects TRBV7-6 to TRBJ2-2; D is perhaps TRBD2 (7 bases). The CDR3 sequence is 15 residues long. CDR1 and CDR2 (germline): SGHVS, FNYEAQ. V was clipped by 6 bases and J by 5 bases, with 16 bases between them. CDR3 residues: CASSPGGQITGELFF. The CDR3 DNA reads TGTGCCAGCAGTCCCGGGGGGCAGATAACCGGGGAGCTGTTTTTT. The whole variable domain, remainder taken from reference TRBV7-6 and TRBJ2-2, is GAGVSQSPRYKVTKRGQDVALRCDPISGHVSLYWYRQALGQGPEFLTYFNYEAQQDKSGLPNDRFSAERPEGSISTLTIQRTEQRDSAMYRCASSPGGQITGELFFGEGSRLTVL.

This clonotype was counted between two and nine times. The chain combines TRBV7-8 with TRBJ1-1; D ambiguous. The CDR3 runs to 13 residues. In germline, CDR1 is SGHVS, CDR2 FQNEAQ. The germline V and J ends were trimmed by 1 base and 11 bases, with 14 bases remaining between them. In DNA, the CDR3 is TGTGCCAGCAGCTTAGAAGAGGCGACCTGGGCTTTCTTT. Its protein product is CASSLEEATWAFF.

The V and J genes are TRBV4-1 and TRBJ1-1; 7 bases map to TRBD1. This CDR3 has 16 amino acids. The germline gives CDR1 MGHRA, CDR2 YSYEKL. V shed 3 bases and J 0 bases; nucleotides not matched to a gene: 7. The CDR3 is CASSQTFRGLNTEAFF. In DNA, the CDR3 is TGCGCCAGCAGCCAGACATTCAGGGGGTTGAACACTGAAGCTTTCTTT.

This clonotype was counted between two and nine times. The gene calls are TRBV29-1 and TRBJ2-7, with D perhaps matching TRBD2 (5 bases). Germline CDR1 SQVTM, CDR2 ANQGSEA. V lost 4 bases, J lost 0 bases, and 13 bases lay in between. The CDR3 is made up of 14 amino acids. CDR3 sequence reads: CSVVGRGTSYEQYF. The CDR3 nucleotides are TGCAGCGTTGTCGGTCGGGGAACCTCCTACGAGCAGTACTTC.

On this clonotype: At one boundary the junction diverges from the germline segment, which might be a read error. The chain is built from TRBV7-8 and TRBJ2-3; TRBD2 agrees at 12 bases. Germline values: CDR1 SGHVS, CDR2 FQNEAQ. CDR3 size: 17 residues. Written as DNA, the CDR3 is TGTGCCAGCAGCGACGGACTAGCGGGGTCTAGCACAGATACGAAGTATTTT. It yields the protein CASSDGLAGSSTDTKYF.

This chain joins TRBV12-3 or TRBV12-4 and TRBJ1-6; 10 nucleotides align to TRBD1. The CDR3 consists of 15 residues. Unmatched junction bases numbered 2, after V lost 2 bases and J lost 7 bases. The CDR3, as DNA: TGTGCCAGCAGTTTAATGGGACAGGGGAATTCACCCCTCCACTTT. This translates into CASSLMGQGNSPLHF.

The table lists this clonotype with a few counts. The chain couples TRBV6-2 or TRBV6-3 to TRBJ2-2; D gene uncertain. Trimming took 6 bases from V and 5 from J, leaving 16 bases between them. The CDR3 is 15 amino acids. From germline, CDR1 is MNHEY and CDR2 SVGEGT. The CDR3 nucleotides read TGTGCCAGCAGCCCGCCTTCTGGGCATACCGGGGAGCTGTTTTTT. Translation gives CASSPPSGHTGELFF.

This clonotype appeared a few times. The J gene is TRBJ2-5, the V gene TRBV12-5, with a possible D match to TRBD1 (6 bases). The CDR3 sequence is 11 residues long. Germline CDR1 reads LGHNT; CDR2 reads FRNRAP. The ends were cut back, 7 bases at V and 4 bases at J, with 7 bases in the middle. DNA of the CDR3: TGTGCTAGTGCAGGGGTAGAGACCCAGTACTTC. As protein: CASAGVETQYF.

CDR3 amino acids: CASSSSGQGSETQYF. CDR3 coding DNA: TGCGCCAGCAGTTCCTCCGGACAGGGTTCGGAGACCCAGTACTTC. The chain couples TRBV5-1 to TRBJ2-5, with 8 bases fitting TRBD1. In germline, CDR1 is SGHRS, CDR2 YFSETQ. The CDR3 has 15 amino acids. J gave up 5 bases and V 5 bases, and 11 bases lay outside the gene matches.

This clonotype was detected only a few times. The chain recombines TRBV6-5 with TRBJ1-2, with D unclear. V lost 2 bases and J 4 bases, leaving 8 bases between the germline ends. The CDR3 covers 13 residues. The germline V gene has CDR1 MNHEY and CDR2 SVGAGI. CDR3: CASSYDRIYGYTF. The CDR3 DNA reads TGTGCCAGCAGTTACGACCGAATCTATGGCTACACCTTC.

This clonotype was recorded at least ten times. The chain uses TRBV5-1 and TRBJ2-2, with 10 bases matching TRBD2. With V trimmed by 5 bases and J by 6 bases, 7 bases remained unmatched. There are 15 residues in the CDR3. The germline V gene has CDR1 SGHRS and CDR2 YFSETQ. The CDR3 loop reads CASRSPGTSAGELFF. CDR3 in DNA: TGCGCCAGCAGATCCCCCGGGACTAGCGCCGGGGAGCTGTTTTTT.

This clonotype showed up just a few times. The chain carries TRBV7-6 and TRBJ2-6; possible D gene TRBD1, 6 bases. Germline V gene data show CDR1 as SGHVS and CDR2 as FNYEAQ. CDR3 length: 17 residues. Trimming stripped 4 bases from V and 0 bases from J, with 13 bases between. The CDR3 is CASSYWTDSSGANVLTF. CDR3 DNA: TGTGCCAGCAGCTACTGGACAGATAGCTCTGGGGCCAACGTCCTGACTTTC.

The CDR3 loop is CASSPTDNEQFF. As DNA, the CDR3 is TGTGCCAGCAGCCCGACAGACAATGAGCAGTTCTTC. This rearrangement joins TRBV2 to TRBJ2-1, with a weak D call TRBD1 (5 bases). V was cut by 6 bases and J by 5 bases, with 8 bases left in between. The CDR3 contains 12 residues. The germline V gene encodes CDR1 SNHLY and CDR2 FYNNEI.

This chain uses TRBV20-1 with TRBJ2-7; the match to TRBD1 covers 10 bases. The CDR3 extends over 15 amino acids. V lost 0 bases and J lost 5; bases outside the gene matches: 7. Germline V gene sequence: CDR1 DFQATT, CDR2 SNEGSKA (reference sequence). The CDR3 here is CSARERGTGVHEQYF. The CDR3 DNA reads TGCAGTGCTAGAGAGCGCGGGACAGGGGTCCACGAGCAGTACTTC.

In nucleotides, the CDR3 is TGTGCCATCAGTGAGTCCCAGAGCAGGGGTGATGGTGGCTACACCTTC. Its translation: CAISESQSRGDGGYTF. The V gene is TRBV10-3, the J gene TRBJ1-2; TRBD1 might be the D (6 bases). V lost 0 bases and J lost 7, with 18 bases in between. The CDR3 extends over 16 amino acids. The V gene's germline CDR1 is ENHRY and CDR2 SYGVKD.

The gene calls are TRBV7-9 and TRBJ2-7; 8 positions agree with TRBD2. This CDR3 is built from 13 residues. From germline, CDR1 is SEHNR and CDR2 FQNEAQ (reference sequence). V lost 5 bases and J lost 5; bases outside the gene matches: 5. Here the CDR3 reads CASSPGGADEQYF. The CDR3 DNA reads TGTGCCAGCAGCCCGGGGGGGGCGGACGAGCAGTACTTC.

This chain links TRBV7-2 with TRBJ1-1; D possibly corresponds to TRBD1 (5 bases). Between the trimmed V and J ends, which lost 5 bases and 4 bases, there was a span of 17 bases. The CDR3 loop spans 15 amino acids. CDR1 and CDR2 (germline): SGHTA, FQGNSA. This chain's CDR3 is CASSRVWGVGTEAFF. The CDR3 DNA sequence: TGTGCCAGCAGCAGGGTCTGGGGGGTAGGCACTGAAGCTTTCTTT.

The rearrangement links TRBV3-1 to TRBJ2-5; perhaps TRBD2 as D (5 bases). Germline V lookup: CDR1 LGHDT, CDR2 YNNKEL (reference sequence). The CDR3 runs 14 residues. V was clipped by 1 base and J by 5 bases, with 11 bases between them. The CDR3 region is CASSQGASLETQYF. The CDR3 DNA reads TGTGCCAGCAGCCAAGGGGCTAGCTTGGAGACCCAGTACTTC.

This clonotype was observed a few times. The gene calls are TRBV7-2 and TRBJ1-2, with TRBD1 matching over 12 bases. Germline CDR1 SGHTA, CDR2 FQGNSA. J lost 8 bases, V lost 5 bases, and 12 bases had no gene match. CDR3 length: 16 amino acids. The CDR3 protein is CASSPNLGTGGGGYTF. The CDR3 DNA is TGTGCCAGCAGCCCAAACCTTGGGACAGGGGGCGGCGGCTACACCTTC.

This clonotype turned up a few times. CDR3 nucleotide sequence: TGTGCCACCTCAACAGGACAGGATAATTCACCCCTCCACTTT. It yields the protein CATSTGQDNSPLHF. The rearrangement links TRBV10-3 to TRBJ1-6; 7 bases fit TRBD1. The CDR3 contains 14 residues. V dropped 10 bases and J dropped 5; count of bases not matched to a gene: 8. CDR1 ENHRY and CDR2 SYGVKD come from the germline V gene.

This clonotype came up a few times. This chain joins TRBV7-9 and TRBJ2-7; D is undetermined. Germline CDR1 and CDR2: SEHNR and FQNEAQ (reference sequence). Trimming shortened V by 3 bases and J by 3 bases, and 9 bases separated the two germline ends. This CDR3 spans 13 amino acids. For the CDR3, the DNA is TGTGCCAGCAGCTTGCCCCCCAACTACGAGCAGTACGTC. It specifies CASSLPPNYEQYV.

The chain has TRBV27 and TRBJ2-3; D is ambiguous. Germline values: CDR1 MNHEY, CDR2 SMNVEV (reference sequence). The V end was cut by 7 bases, the J end by 4 bases, with 6 bases between. The CDR3 covers 11 residues. CDR3 coding DNA: TGTGCCAGCAACGTCCCAGATACGCAGTATTTT. It yields the protein CASNVPDTQYF.

At least ten counts were recorded for this clonotype. This rearrangement joins TRBV12-3 or TRBV12-4 to TRBJ1-1; no clear D. V lost 0 bases and J lost 1, with 6 bases in between. This CDR3 is built from 14 residues. The CDR3 is CASSLAVANTEAFF. As DNA, the CDR3 is TGTGCCAGCAGTTTAGCTGTGGCGAACACTGAAGCTTTCTTT.

This clonotype has more than one count but fewer than ten. The CDR3 region has the DNA TGTGCCAGCAGCCCCGCCATCACAGATACGCAGTATTTT. Translated: CASSPAITDTQYF. The chain carries TRBV7-3 and TRBJ2-3; D not certain. From germline, CDR1 is SGHTA and CDR2 FQGTGA. This CDR3 is 13 amino acids long. V lost 5 bases to trimming and J lost 2 bases, with 8 bases between them.

The chain employs TRBV21-1 and TRBJ1-3; the D call of TRBD1 is as the table states it, not checked on the DNA. TRBV21-1 is a known pseudogene. The CDR3 has 14 amino acids. The CDR3 is CASSYRVSGNTIYF. CDR3 coding DNA: TGTGCCAGCAGCTACAGGGTCTCTGGAAACACCATATATTTT.

The chain employs TRBV11-2 and TRBJ2-2; 8 nucleotides agree with TRBD2. J lost 7 bases, V lost 4 bases, and 5 bases had no gene match. The CDR3 has 14 residues. The V gene's germline CDR1 is SGHAT and CDR2 FQNNGV. The CDR3 DNA is TGTGCCAGCAGCTACGGACTAGCAGGCGGGGAGCTGTTTTTT. Protein sequence: CASSYGLAGGELFF.

This clonotype occurred a few times. The chain employs TRBV20-1 and TRBJ1-4; D gene unclear. V gave up 3 bases and J gave up 8 bases, with 7 bases separating them. This CDR3 has 11 amino acids. The germline CDR1 and CDR2 sequences are DFQATT and SNEGSKA (reference sequence). This CDR3 reads CSARGGEKLFF. CDR3 nucleotide sequence: TGCAGTGCTAGGGGAGGAGAAAAACTGTTTTTT.

This clonotype was recorded a few times. This chain connects TRBV6-2 or TRBV6-3 to TRBJ1-1; possible D gene TRBD1, 6 bases. This CDR3 comprises 12 residues. V lost 4 bases and J lost 12, with 15 bases in between. Germline lookup yields CDR1 MNHEY and CDR2 SVGEGT. CDR3 coding DNA: TGTGCCAGCAGTTCGGACAGCCCACGGCCTTTCTTT. Its protein product is CASSSDSPRPFF.

This clonotype was observed a few times. The V call is TRBV20-1, the J call TRBJ1-5; TRBD1 aligns across 8 bases. The CDR3 covers 16 residues. Germline V gene data show CDR1 as DFQATT and CDR2 as SNEGSKA (reference sequence). J gave up 5 bases and V 5 bases, and 14 bases lay outside the gene matches. CDR3 bases: TGCAGTGCTCCAAGACGGACAGGGAAGGTCCATCAGCCCCAGCATTTT. Translation: CSAPRRTGKVHQPQHF.